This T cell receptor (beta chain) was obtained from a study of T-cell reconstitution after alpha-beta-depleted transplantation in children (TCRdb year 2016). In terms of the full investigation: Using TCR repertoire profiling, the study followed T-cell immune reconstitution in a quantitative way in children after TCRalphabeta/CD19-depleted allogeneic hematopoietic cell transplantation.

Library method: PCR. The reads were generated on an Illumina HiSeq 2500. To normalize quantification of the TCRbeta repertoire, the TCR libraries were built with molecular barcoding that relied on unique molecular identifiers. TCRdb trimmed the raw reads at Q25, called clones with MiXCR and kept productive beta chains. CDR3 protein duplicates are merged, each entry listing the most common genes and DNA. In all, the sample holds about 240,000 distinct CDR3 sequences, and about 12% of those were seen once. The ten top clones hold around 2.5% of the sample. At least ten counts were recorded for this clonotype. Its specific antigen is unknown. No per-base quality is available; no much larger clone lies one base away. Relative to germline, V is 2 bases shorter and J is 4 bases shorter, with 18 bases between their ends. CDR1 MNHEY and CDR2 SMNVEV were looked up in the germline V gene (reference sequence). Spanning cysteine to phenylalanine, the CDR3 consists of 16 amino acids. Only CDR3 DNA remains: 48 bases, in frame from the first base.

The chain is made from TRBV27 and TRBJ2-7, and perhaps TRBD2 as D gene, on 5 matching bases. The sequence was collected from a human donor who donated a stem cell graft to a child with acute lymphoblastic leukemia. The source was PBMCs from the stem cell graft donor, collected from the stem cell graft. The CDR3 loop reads CASSLDEGMREYEQYF. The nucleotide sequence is TGTGCCAGCAGTTTAGACGAAGGAATGAGGGAGTACGAGCAGTACTTC.